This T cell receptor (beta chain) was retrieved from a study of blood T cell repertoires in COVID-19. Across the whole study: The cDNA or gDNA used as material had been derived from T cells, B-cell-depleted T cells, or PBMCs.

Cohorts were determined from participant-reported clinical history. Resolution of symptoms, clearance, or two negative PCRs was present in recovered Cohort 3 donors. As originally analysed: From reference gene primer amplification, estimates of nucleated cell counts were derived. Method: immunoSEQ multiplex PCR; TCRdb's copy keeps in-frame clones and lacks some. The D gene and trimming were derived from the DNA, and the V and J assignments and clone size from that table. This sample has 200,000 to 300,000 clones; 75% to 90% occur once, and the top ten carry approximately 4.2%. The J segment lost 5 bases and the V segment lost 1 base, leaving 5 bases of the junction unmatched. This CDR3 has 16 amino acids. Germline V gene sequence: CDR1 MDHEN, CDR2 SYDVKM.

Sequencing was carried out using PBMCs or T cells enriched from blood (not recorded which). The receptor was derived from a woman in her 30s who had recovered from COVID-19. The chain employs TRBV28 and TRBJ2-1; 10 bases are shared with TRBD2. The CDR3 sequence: CASSLSLAGINNEQFF. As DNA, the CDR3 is TGTGCCAGCAGTTTATCACTAGCGGGGATTAACAATGAGCAGTTCTTC.